The clone carrying this T cell receptor beta chain was seen a handful of times. The target antigen is unknown. TCRdb's copy holds only in-frame clones and misses some; the assay was immunoSEQ multiplex PCR. This sample has about 8,200 clones, with over 70% found just once. The entry originates in a study of T cell repertoires in ileal Crohn's disease. Overall study findings and caveats: Sorted CD8 T cells held more high-frequency clones than CD4. All patients with clonality above 26.8% had endoscopic recurrence. Active smokers at surgery had more clonal expansions than non-smokers.

From germline, CDR1 is SGHRS and CDR2 YFSETQ. J lost 2 bases, V lost 2 bases, and 6 bases had no gene match. The CDR3 is 15 residues long. The rearrangement joins TRBV5-1 to TRBJ1-2; 7 nucleotides align to TRBD1. This clonotype originated in an adult with Crohn's disease. Sequenced sample: ileal tissue. CDR3 sequence (DNA): TGCGCCAGCAGCTTTACAGGGGCCGAGAACTATGGCTACACCTTC. This encodes CASSFTGAENYGYTF.